The entry below describes one T cell receptor beta chain. Antigen unknown. The sample belongs to a study of cytomegalovirus exposure and HLA in healthy donors. Vbeta (60) and Jbeta (13) primers were used in the PCR. Profiling relied on immunoSEQ multiplex PCR, and the TCRdb table lists in-frame clones only, not all of them. This table holds around 71,000 clones, 60% to 75% found once. The germline V gene encodes CDR1 LNHDA and CDR2 SQIVND (reference sequence). Trimming shortened V by 2 bases and J by 0 bases, and 8 bases separated the two germline ends. The CDR3 is made up of 14 amino acids. Findings and limits, study-wide: Researchers left out some V segments, among them TRBV6-2 and TRBV6-3, as indistinguishable. Reports state that TCR beta sequences accurately predicted most subjects' HLA-A and HLA-B alleles. For cytomegalovirus status, the classifier reportedly gave diagnoses with high specificity and sensitivity.

This TCR was recovered from a male donor in good health and CMV-seropositive. Sequencing was carried out using PBMCs. The chain links TRBV19 to TRBJ2-7; tentative D call: TRBD2 (6 bases). The CDR3 spells CASSIWGDSYEQYF. CDR3 bases: TGTGCCAGTAGTATATGGGGGGACTCCTACGAGCAGTACTTC.